This T cell receptor beta chain emerged from a study of beta chain features in type 1 diabetes. About the research overall: Examined across all samples were some 110 million sorted cells.

CD45RO/CCR7/CD25/CD127/CD95/CD27 separated CD4+ naive, central memory, regulatory and stem cell-like memory cells by sorting. This clone has only a few counts. The authors reverse transcribed all of the isolated RNA, so sequencing captured expressed TCRB transcripts. This table comes from immunoSEQ multiplex PCR, and its TCRdb copy is limited to in-frame clones, with some not included. The sample has fewer than 650,000 clones; around a sixth are singletons. CDR1 is SGDLS and CDR2 is YYNGEE in the germline V gene. The CDR3 runs to 15 residues. V gave up 0 bases and J gave up 3 bases, with 13 bases separating them.

This receptor was taken from a man between 18 and 29 years old in good health. Sequenced sample: naive CD4+ T cells from blood. The chain links TRBV9 to TRBJ2-7, with D tentatively TRBD2 (5 bases). The CDR3 coding sequence is TGTGCCAGCAGCGTAGTAGCTAGCTTTGGCTACGAGCAGTACTTC. Its translation is CASSVVASFGYEQYF.